The 2 T cell receptor beta chains in this list originate from one sample, sequenced in a study of Ad26.COV2.S vaccination and SARS-CoV-2 variants (dated by TCRdb to about 2021). Per the publication, the treatment or condition label means: some 19 received Ad26.COV2.S at low or high dose, single or two shots; roughly five received placebo; per-sample allocation not given. For vaccine and placebo recipients, the sequenced repertoires came from samples collected on day 63 after the first injection. Library construction relied on the immunoSEQ multiplex PCR assay. TCRdb provides this immuneACCESS table in a form limited to in-frame rearrangements. Some clones are lacking; in checked studies, under half of them reflect an unresolved V gene, and why the rest are absent is not known. Recorded for this sample are about 350,000 clones; 75% to 90% of them occurred a single time. The top ten hold 9.5% to 12% of the sample.

Sequencing was performed on peripheral blood, taken in a trial of Ad26.COV2.S vaccine versus placebo. The source of these receptors is a person aged 18-65 years who received the Ad26.COV2.S COVID-19 vaccine or a placebo.

This rearrangement joins TRBV29-1 to TRBJ2-1; 9 bases map to TRBD2. J was trimmed by 8 bases and V by 1 base; bases with no gene match: 12. Per germline, CDR1 SQVTM and CDR2 ANQGSEA. CDR3 size: 16 residues. The CDR3 protein is CSVEGPLAGGVYEQFF. The CDR3 nucleotides read TGCAGCGTTGAAGGGCCCCTCGCGGGAGGGGTCTATGAGCAGTTCTTC.

In this sample, this clone turned up a few times. This chain uses TRBV2 with TRBJ2-1; 11 bases are a match to TRBD1. J was trimmed by 7 bases and V by 10 bases; bases with no gene match: 12. Germline-derived CDR1 and CDR2 are SNHLY and FYNNEI. The length of the CDR3 is 15 residues. CDR3: CATKEGQGARNEQFF. In DNA form, the CDR3 reads TGTGCCACCAAGGAAGGACAGGGGGCACGGAATGAGCAGTTCTTC.